Each of the 24 T cell receptor beta chains below was sequenced from the same sample in a study of CD8+CD57+ T cells in acquired aplastic anemia. TCR beta VDJ and CDR3 were profiled, and genomic DNA was the template. TCRdb ran MiXCR on the reads and lists one entry per CDR3 protein. The sample lists about 110,000 distinct CDR3 sequences; 51% were seen once. Sequencing used sorted CD4+, CD8+, or CD8+CD57+ T cells (not recorded which) from PBMCs. These receptor sequences come from a human donor in good health, serving as a control.

The chain combines TRBV24-1 with TRBJ2-7; D unresolved. The CDR3 is 13 residues long. Germline V lookup: CDR1 KGHDR, CDR2 SFDVKD. V lost 5 bases to trimming and J lost 1 base, with 8 bases between them. Written as DNA, the CDR3 is TGTGCCACCAGTGCCGTGGGATCCTACGAGCAGTACTTC. Protein sequence: CATSAVGSYEQYF.

The V gene is TRBV7-2, the J gene TRBJ1-1, with D hard to call. Germline CDR1 and CDR2: SGHTA and FQGNSA. The CDR3 is 13 amino acids. The V and J ends lost 1 base and 7 bases respectively, with 10 bases between them. CDR3 nucleotides: TGTGCCAGCAGCTTAGTTGGGGTGAGTGAAGCTTTCTTT. Protein: CASSLVGVSEAFF.

This clonotype appeared a few times. This may be a read error: a much more frequent sequence differs by one nucleotide. This chain links TRBV2 with TRBJ2-7; 7 bases are shared with TRBD1. The V gene end was trimmed by 7 bases and the J gene end by 3 bases; junction bases not matched to a gene: 3. The CDR3 consists of 12 residues. Germline V CDR1 and CDR2: SNHLY, FYNNEI. CDR3 DNA: TGTGCCAGCACCGGGGACAGCTACGAGCAGTACTTC. It is translated as CASTGDSYEQYF. Full variable domain (remainder filled in from reference TRBV2 and TRBJ2-7): EPEVTQTPSHQVTQMGQEVILRCVPISNHLYFYWYRQILGQKVEFLVSFYNNEISEKSEIFDDQFSVERPDGSNFTLKIRSTKLEDSAMYFCASTGDSYEQYFGPGTRLTVT.

The J gene is TRBJ1-5, the V gene TRBV29-1, with D possibly being TRBD1 (5 bases). This CDR3 spans 13 amino acids. Trimming cost V 4 bases and J 5 bases, with 12 bases left between them. Germline V gene lookup returns CDR1 SQVTM and CDR2 ANQGSEA. CDR3 nucleotides: TGCAGCGTTGCAGGGCAGGGAGATCAGCCCCAGCATTTT. Translated: CSVAGQGDQPQHF.

This clonotype occurred many times. V and J are TRBV6-1 and TRBJ2-7, with D uncertain. Germline V gives CDR1 MNHNS, CDR2 SASEGT. The CDR3 has 14 amino acids. The germline V and J ends were trimmed by 2 bases and 0 bases, with 8 bases remaining between them. The CDR3 nucleotides are TGTGCCAGCAGTGAATGGCACTACTCCTACGAGCAGTACTTC. Amino acid sequence: CASSEWHYSYEQYF.

In nucleotides, the CDR3 is TGCGCCAGCAGCTTGCTAGCGGGCCAAGAGACCCAGTACTTC. As protein: CASSLLAGQETQYF. The chain is built from TRBV5-1 and TRBJ2-5, with 8 bases that match TRBD2. CDR1 is SGHRS and CDR2 is YFSETQ in the germline V gene. CDR3 length: 14 amino acids. Trimming took 1 base from V and 1 from J; bases not matched to a gene: 0. Complete variable domain (other parts from reference TRBV5-1 and TRBJ2-5): KAGVTQTPRYLIKTRGQQVTLSCSPISGHRSVSWYQQTPGQGLQFLFEYFSETQRNKGNFPGRFSGRQFSNSRSEMNVSTLELGDSALYLCASSLLAGQETQYFGPGTRLLVL.

The rearrangement uses TRBV6-1 and TRBJ1-2, with 7 bases fitting TRBD1. The V gene's germline CDR1 is MNHNS and CDR2 SASEGT. The ends lost 6 bases at V and 6 bases at J; junction bases unmatched: 13. This CDR3 has 15 residues. The CDR3 DNA reads as TGTGCCAGCAGCCCAGGGGGGGGGCGAAGTGATGGCTACACCTTC. This sequence encodes CASSPGGGRSDGYTF.

This clonotype showed up just a few times. The chain combines TRBV24-1 with TRBJ1-4; D gene unclear. The length of the CDR3 is 10 residues. Germline V gene lookup returns CDR1 KGHDR and CDR2 SFDVKD. Deletions cut 9 bases from V and 8 bases from J, with 6 bases between. The CDR3 region has the DNA TGTGCCACCGGGAGAGAAAAACTGTTTTTT. Residues: CATGREKLFF.

The CDR3 region has the DNA TGTGCCAAACCGGGACAGGCGAATTCACCCCTCCACTTT. Translated: CAKPGQANSPLHF. V usage is TRBV10-3 and J usage is TRBJ1-6; 8 nucleotides line up with TRBD1. Per the germline V gene, CDR1 is ENHRY and CDR2 is SYGVKD. V shed 10 bases and J 7 bases; nucleotides not matched to a gene: 6. The CDR3 runs to 13 residues.

This clonotype was seen repeatedly, ten times or more. The rearrangement uses TRBV6-1 and TRBJ2-5; D possibly corresponds to TRBD1 (6 bases). V was clipped by 5 bases and J by 0 bases, with 10 bases between them. The CDR3 runs to 14 residues. Per the germline V gene, CDR1 is MNHNS and CDR2 is SASEGT. CDR3: CASSKQGYQETQYF. CDR3 sequence (DNA): TGTGCCAGCAGTAAACAGGGCTACCAAGAGACCCAGTACTTC.

Remarks on this clonotype: This clone may be a read error of a much larger clone one base away. CDR3 in amino acids: CASSHSVGGRYNGQFF. For the CDR3, the DNA is TGCGCCAGCAGCCACTCCGTTGGGGGAAGATACAATGGGCAGTTCTTC. This chain connects TRBV4-3 to TRBJ2-1; D may be TRBD1 or TRBD2 (5 bases each). From germline, CDR1 is LGHNA and CDR2 YSLEER. This CDR3 region has 16 residues.

This clonotype appeared many times. V and J are TRBV12-3 or TRBV12-4 and TRBJ1-5, with D maybe TRBD1 (6 bases). V lost 8 bases to trimming and J lost 5 bases, with 10 bases between them. The CDR3 covers 12 residues. CDR3 DNA: TGTGCCAGCGAGGGGGGGGATCAGCCCCAGCATTTT. Its protein is CASEGGDQPQHF.

For this clonotype: This may come from a read error, since a much larger clone is one base off. The chain employs TRBV2 and TRBJ2-1; 8 bases are shared with TRBD2. V lost 4 bases to trimming and J lost 8 bases; unmatched junction nucleotides: 4. The CDR3 is 13 residues long. In germline, CDR1 is SNHLY, CDR2 FYNNEI. CDR3 bases: TGTGCCAGCAGTGCGGGGGGGCGGGATGAGCAGTTCTTC. Its translation is CASSAGGRDEQFF.

This clonotype was counted many times. The chain is built from TRBV11-2 and TRBJ1-5; no reliable D call. Germline CDR1 reads SGHAT; CDR2 reads FQNNGV. With 4 bases removed from V and 7 bases from J, the gap between germline ends came to 14 bases. This CDR3 region has 14 residues. CDR3 coding DNA: TGTGCCAGCAGCTCGGAATATGACGGGCAGCCCCAGCATTTT. Translation: CASSSEYDGQPQHF.

This rearrangement joins TRBV20-1 to TRBJ1-2; no clear D. Trimming cost V 2 bases and J 7 bases, with 11 bases left between them. From germline, CDR1 is DFQATT and CDR2 SNEGSKA (reference sequence). The CDR3 is made up of 12 amino acids. Written as DNA, the CDR3 is TGCAGTGCTAGACCGGGAAATTTTGGCTACACCTTC. Translating gives CSARPGNFGYTF.

Only a few counts were recorded for this clonotype. V gene TRBV24-1 combines with J gene TRBJ2-1, with TRBD2 identical over 8 bases. Losses at the gene ends were 7 bases for V and 0 bases for J; bases not matched to a gene: 4. Germline lookup yields CDR1 KGHDR and CDR2 SFDVKD. The CDR3 extends over 15 amino acids. The CDR3 nucleotides read TGTGCCACCAGCCGAGGGACTAGCTCCTACAATGAGCAGTTCTTC. Translating it yields CATSRGTSSYNEQFF.

The rearrangement links TRBV9 to TRBJ1-2; TRBD1 matches 8 bases. V shed 6 bases, J shed 4 bases, and the junction held 5 bases outside the gene matches. CDR1 is SGDLS, CDR2 YYNGEE, per germline. The CDR3 has 13 residues. The CDR3 is CASTGTGGYGYTF. DNA for the CDR3: TGTGCCAGCACCGGGACAGGAGGCTATGGCTACACCTTC.

The chain recombines TRBV20-1 with TRBJ1-6; the D is unclear. Germline lookup yields CDR1 DFQATT and CDR2 SNEGSKA (reference sequence). The CDR3 sequence is 11 residues long. V lost 5 bases and J lost 9, with 8 bases in between. The CDR3 DNA reads as TGCAGTGCTTTGGGTATTTCACCCCTCCACTTT. Amino acid sequence: CSALGISPLHF.

The chain recombines TRBV12-3 or TRBV12-4 with TRBJ1-6; D gene ambiguous. The V gene lost 2 bases and the J gene lost 10 bases, with 9 bases spanning the gap. This CDR3 contains 13 residues. CDR3 nucleotides: TGTGCCAGCAGTTTAAATGGGAACTCACCCCTCCACTTT. It yields the protein CASSLNGNSPLHF.

The chain combines TRBV30 with TRBJ2-1, with TRBD2 identical over 7 bases. V shed 5 bases, J shed 11 bases, and the junction held 6 bases outside the gene matches. The CDR3 extends over 11 amino acids. Per germline, CDR1 GTSNPN and CDR2 SVGIG (reference sequence). The CDR3 DNA sequence: TGTGCCTGGGGGAGCGGGGATAAGCAGTTCTTC. Protein sequence: CAWGSGDKQFF.

This clonotype has ten or more counts. V usage is TRBV4-1 and J usage is TRBJ1-2; unclear D gene. The CDR3 is 17 amino acids. CDR1 MGHRA and CDR2 YSYEKL come from the germline V gene. V was shortened by 4 bases and J by 6 bases, with 24 bases between the two germline ends. The CDR3 here is CASSRAGTGREVNGYTF. For the CDR3, the DNA is TGCGCCAGCAGCCGGGCGGGAACTGGGCGCGAGGTTAATGGCTACACCTTC.

This clonotype was observed a single time. This chain uses TRBV7-6 with TRBJ1-2; the match to TRBD1 covers 9 bases. The germline V gene encodes CDR1 SGHVS and CDR2 FNYEAQ. With V trimmed by 8 bases and J by 2 bases, 15 bases remained unmatched. The CDR3 has 17 residues. CDR3 DNA: TGTGCCAGCGGGATGCCGACAGGGGGGGGACCCAACTATGGCTACACCTTC. It codes for CASGMPTGGGPNYGYTF.

The chain combines TRBV2 with TRBJ1-5, with 10 bases that match TRBD1. V dropped 8 bases and J dropped 6; count of bases not matched to a gene: 4. CDR1 and CDR2 from the germline V gene are SNHLY and FYNNEI. The CDR3 sequence is 13 residues long. The CDR3 is CASGQGGGQPQHF. In nucleotides, the CDR3 is TGTGCCAGCGGACAGGGGGGTGGTCAGCCCCAGCATTTT.

This clonotype has a handful of counts. Compared with germline, one end of the junction differs, possibly owing to a read error. The rearrangement uses TRBV7-9 and TRBJ2-7; 11 nucleotides match TRBD2. The CDR3 runs to 15 residues. Germline loops: CDR1 SEHNR, CDR2 FQNEAQ (reference sequence). The CDR3 coding sequence is TGTGCCAGCAGCGGATTTAGCGGGGGGGCCTACGAGCGGCACTTC. Encoded protein: CASSGFSGGAYERHF. Variable domain in full (rest from reference TRBV7-9 and TRBJ2-7): DTGVSQNPRHKITKRGQNVTFRCDPISEHNRLYWYRQTLGQGPEFLTYFQNEAQLEKSRLLSDRFSAERPKGSFSTLEIQRTEQGDSAMYLCASSGFSGGAYERHFGPGTRLTVT.